This T cell receptor beta chain is from a study of blood T cell repertoires in COVID-19. About the study: The United States, Italy and Spain supplied acute and convalescent COVID-19 samples. PBMCs, B-cell-depleted T cells, or T cells provided the cDNA or gDNA that made up the material.

CDR1 MGHDK and CDR2 SYGVNS come from the germline V gene. Trimming removed 8 bases at V and 4 bases at J, with 11 bases between. This CDR3 spans 12 amino acids. Authors' methods: Nucleated cell number was recorded as an estimate derived from reference gene primer amplification. Assay: immunoSEQ multiplex PCR; the TCRdb copy retains only in-frame clones and omits some. V and J calls and clone size are those listed in that table; D and trimming were worked out from the DNA. The profile shows approximately 72,000 clones, around nine tenths of them singletons. The TCR was taken from a man aged 55 to 70 with acute or convalescent COVID-19. The chain carries TRBV25-1 and TRBJ1-2, with a possible D match to TRBD1 (5 bases). The specimen was peripheral blood. CDR3 bases: TGTGCCAGCCGTGGGGGAGGCTATGGCTACACCTTC. This translates into CASRGGGYGYTF.